Listed here is a single TCR beta chain. Its antigen target is currently unknown. There are no base qualities to consult, and no much larger clone falls within one base. Libraries came from the immunoSEQ multiplex PCR assay. The immuneACCESS repertoire file appears here via TCRdb, limited to in-frame rearrangements. These files lack a portion of the clones; in checked studies, under half of the deficit traces to unresolved V genes, and the cause of the others is not known. The sample table records some 53,000 clones; 85% to 95% of these occur just once. The ten largest clones represent 0.2% to 0.3% of the sample. The sample comes from a study of T cell changes during pregnancy in multiple sclerosis (dated by TCRdb to about 2019). With respect to the entire study: In women with multiple sclerosis, the researchers looked at how the T cell repertoire shifted as pregnancy progressed.

This sequence was found in a female donor with multiple sclerosis, enrolled in a pregnancy study. The sample in question was CD4+ T cells from peripheral blood mononuclear cells, obtained in the third trimester of pregnancy.

The DNA sequence is as follows: TGCGCCAGCAGCGCCACGGGACAGACTAGCTCTGGGGCCAACGTCCTGACTTTC. Translated, it reads CASSATGQTSSGANVLTF. The receptor chain draws on TRBV5-1 and TRBJ2-6, and perhaps TRBD1 as D gene, on 7 matching bases. Reading the germline V gene gives CDR1 SGHRS and CDR2 YFSETQ. Between the V and J ends, shortened by 4 bases and 0 bases respectively, the junction contains 17 bases. Inclusive of the bounding cysteine and phenylalanine, the CDR3 is 18 residues long. The DNA shown is the 54-base CDR3, in frame from base 1. With the rest looked up from the reference TRBV5-1 and TRBJ2-6 genes rather than sequenced, the full variable domain is KAGVTQTPRYLIKTRGQQVTLSCSPISGHRSVSWYQQTPGQGLQFLFEYFSETQRNKGNFPGRFSGRQFSNSRSEMNVSTLELGDSALYLCASSATGQTSSGANVLTFGAGSRLTVL.